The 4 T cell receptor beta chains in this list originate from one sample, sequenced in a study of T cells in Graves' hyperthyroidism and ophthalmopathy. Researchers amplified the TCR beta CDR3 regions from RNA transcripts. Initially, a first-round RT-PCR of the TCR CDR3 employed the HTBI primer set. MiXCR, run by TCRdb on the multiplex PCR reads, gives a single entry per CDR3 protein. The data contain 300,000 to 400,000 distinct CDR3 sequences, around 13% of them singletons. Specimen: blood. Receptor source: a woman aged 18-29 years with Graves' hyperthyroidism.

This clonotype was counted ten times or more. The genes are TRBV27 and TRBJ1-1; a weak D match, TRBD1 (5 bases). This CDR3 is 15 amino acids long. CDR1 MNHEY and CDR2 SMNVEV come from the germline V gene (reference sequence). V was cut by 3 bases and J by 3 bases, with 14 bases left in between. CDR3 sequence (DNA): TGTGCCAGCAGTTTGATCACAGGTTTGGACACTGAAGCTTTCTTT. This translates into CASSLITGLDTEAFF.

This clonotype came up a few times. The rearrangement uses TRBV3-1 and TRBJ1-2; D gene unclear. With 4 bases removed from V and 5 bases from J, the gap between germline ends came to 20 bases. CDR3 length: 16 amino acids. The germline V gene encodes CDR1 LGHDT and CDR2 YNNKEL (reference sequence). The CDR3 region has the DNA TGTGCCAGCAGCCCAGACCGACTCCTCCTATCGTATGGCTACACCTTC. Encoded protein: CASSPDRLLLSYGYTF. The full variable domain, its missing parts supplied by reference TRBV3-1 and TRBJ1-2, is DTAVSQTPKYLVTQMGNDKSIKCEQNLGHDTMYWYKQDSKKFLKIMFSYNNKELIINETVPNRFSPKSPDKAHLNLHINSLELGDSAVYFCASSPDRLLLSYGYTFGSGTRLTVV.

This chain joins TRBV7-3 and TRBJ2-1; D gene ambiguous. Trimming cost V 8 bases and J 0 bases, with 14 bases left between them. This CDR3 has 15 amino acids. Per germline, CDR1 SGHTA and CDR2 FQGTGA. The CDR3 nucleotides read TGTGCCAGCGCCCCCCGGGCCCTCTCCTACAATGAGCAGTTCTTC. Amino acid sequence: CASAPRALSYNEQFF.

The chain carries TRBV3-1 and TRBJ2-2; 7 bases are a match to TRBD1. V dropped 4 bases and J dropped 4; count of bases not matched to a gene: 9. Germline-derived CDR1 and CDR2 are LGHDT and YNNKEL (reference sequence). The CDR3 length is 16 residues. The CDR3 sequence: CASSLSRGLSTGELFF. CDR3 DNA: TGTGCCAGCAGCCTGTCAAGGGGGCTGAGCACCGGGGAGCTGTTTTTT. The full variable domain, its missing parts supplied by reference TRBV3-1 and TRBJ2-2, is DTAVSQTPKYLVTQMGNDKSIKCEQNLGHDTMYWYKQDSKKFLKIMFSYNNKELIINETVPNRFSPKSPDKAHLNLHINSLELGDSAVYFCASSLSRGLSTGELFFGEGSRLTVL.